This T cell receptor (beta chain) was documented in a study of Ad26.COV2.S vaccination and SARS-CoV-2 variants (dated by TCRdb to the early 2020s). Context from the whole study: Donors in the vaccine arm were drawn from COV1001, a phase I-IIa trial of Ad26.COV2.S in healthy adults that was multicentre, randomized, double-blind and placebo-controlled. Trial participants were randomized into five groups of five: low-dose or high-dose Ad26.COV2.S given once or twice, or placebo on both occasions. Dosing of Ad26.COV2.S was intramuscular, at either 5x10^10 or 1x10^11 viral particles, delivered as one shot or as two shots spaced 56 days apart. Sequencing of the TCRbeta repertoire served to evaluate the specificity and breadth of SARS-CoV-2-reactive T cell receptors following Ad26.COV2.S vaccination. Investigators remained blinded to trial group allocation during experiments and outcome assessment. The TCR-sequenced set comprised about 32 samples: some 20 Ad26.COV2.S vaccine recipients, 5 placebo recipients and 8 SARS-CoV-2 convalescent individuals. Broad study findings and their caveats: After vaccination, substantial breadth of spike-specific CD8+ and CD4+ T cell responses was reported. Non-spike TCR breadth was comparable between vaccine and placebo recipients, consistent with the vaccine containing only spike. The authors noted that total T cell responses may have been underestimated by the TCR breadth and depth analyses. The study was not powered for comparison of responses between vaccine doses or regimens. Ad26.COV2.S recipients had higher spike-specific TCR breadth than placebo recipients (P = 0.0014).

The treatment or condition tag for this specimen amounts to: roughly 20 received Ad26.COV2.S at low or high dose, single or two shots; several received placebo; per-sample allocation not given. Repertoires of vaccine and placebo recipients were sequenced from samples taken on day 63 after the first injection. Cohort 1b enrolled about two dozen adults aged 18-55 years at a single site in Boston, USA, between 29 July and 7 August 2020. As a vaccine, Ad26.COV2.S was a replication-incompetent adenovirus type 26 vector that expressed a prefusion-stabilized SARS-CoV-2 spike protein derived from the original Wuhan strain. A note on this clone: No antigen is known for it. One base away there is no much larger clone; base qualities are not given.

The V end gives up 4 bases and the J end 7 bases, leaving 6 bases in the junction not matched to a gene. For CDR1 and CDR2, the germline V gene (reference sequence) lists LGHDT and YNNKEL. From cysteine to phenylalanine, the CDR3 is 15 amino acids long. Just the 45-base CDR3 DNA is kept, in frame starting at base 1. The immunoSEQ Assay was the method used to sequence TCRbeta CDR3 regions. After extraction, genomic DNA underwent amplification by bias-controlled multiplex PCR, followed by high-throughput sequencing. In the authors' own workflow: To quantify the absolute abundance of every unique TCRbeta CDR3 region, sequences were collapsed and filtered. T cell fraction was estimated by normalizing TCRbeta template counts to usable DNA, which was measured by amplifying reference genes present in all nucleated cells. Repertoire TCRs were annotated as SARS-CoV-2-specific by exact matching of V gene, CDR3 amino acid sequence and J gene to a known reactive TCR set. The reference SARS-CoV-2 TCR set came from MIRA and was filtered for enrichment in COVID-19-positive ImmuneCODE repertoires, removing public or cross-reactive TCRs. Based on the MIRA antigens, annotated TCRs were further analysed at the level of specific ORF or position within ORF. Breadth was defined as the number of annotated unique rearrangements divided by the total number of unique productive rearrangements, and depth was defined as the summed frequency of the annotated unique rearrangements. Two-sided Wilcoxon rank-sum tests were used to compare TCR breadth between groups. Entries here come from immuneACCESS through TCRdb and include only in-frame sequences with V and J called. Some clones fail to appear in such tables; in the studies checked, an unresolved V gene covers under half of the shortfall, and the cause of the remainder is unknown. Clone size and V and J calls were adopted from that table, with D and trimming inferred from the DNA. The sample table lists fewer than 600,000 clones, about 88% of them with a count of one. Roughly 1.7% of the sample belongs to the ten largest clones.

This sequence originates from a person aged 18-60 years who received the Ad26.COV2.S COVID-19 vaccine or a placebo. The chain is encoded by TRBV3-1 (or the pseudogene TRBV3-2) joined to TRBJ2-1, with 11 central nucleotides matching TRBD2. The source was peripheral blood, collected in a trial of Ad26.COV2.S vaccine versus placebo. The DNA sequence is TGTGCCAGCAGCCCAGTAGCGGGAGGGCGAAATGAGCAGTTCTTC. This yields the protein CASSPVAGGRNEQFF.